The 30 T cell receptor beta chains reported below all come from one sample, sequenced in a study of CD8+CD57+ T cells in acquired aplastic anemia. Patients picked for sequencing had shown CD8+CD57+ cell expansion detected by flow cytometry. Profiling of TCR beta VDJ combinations and CDR3 sequences used genomic DNA as template. TCRdb reprocessed the reads with MiXCR, giving one entry per CDR3 protein. This table holds under 200,000 distinct CDR3 sequences, roughly 48% found once. The specimen sequenced was sorted CD4+, CD8+, or CD8+CD57+ T cells (not recorded which) from PBMCs. These receptors came from a human donor with aplastic anemia.

This clonotype was observed a few times. The chain is built from TRBV7-6 and TRBJ2-7; 8 bases line up with TRBD1. After removal of 4 bases from V and 2 bases from J, the junction contained 4 bases not matched to a gene. The CDR3 loop spans 14 amino acids. Germline V lookup: CDR1 SGHVS, CDR2 FNYEAQ. CDR3 sequence: CASSSRTGPYEQYF. DNA for the CDR3: TGTGCCAGCAGCTCTCGGACAGGGCCCTACGAGCAGTACTTC.

This clonotype was seen a handful of times. The chain employs TRBV20-1 and TRBJ2-1, with 10 positions matching TRBD2. Trimming cost V 2 bases and J 8 bases; bases outside gene matches: 9. Germline-derived CDR1 and CDR2 are DFQATT and SNEGSKA (reference sequence). This CDR3 region has 15 residues. For the CDR3, the DNA is TGCAGTGCTAGACTAGGCCTAGCGGGGGTGCATGAGCAGTTCTTC. Protein sequence: CSARLGLAGVHEQFF.

This clonotype was seen at least ten times. The chain is built from TRBV20-1 and TRBJ1-4; D perhaps matches TRBD1 (6 bases). This CDR3 spans 14 amino acids. From germline, CDR1 is DFQATT and CDR2 SNEGSKA (reference sequence). V lost 0 bases, J lost 7 bases, and 12 bases lay in between. The CDR3 DNA reads TGCAGTGCTAGAGATTTAGGGGGGGGTGAAAAACTGTTTTTT. It codes for CSARDLGGGEKLFF.

This clonotype was detected ten times or more. This chain connects TRBV24-1 to TRBJ2-1; 9 nucleotides line up with TRBD1. Germline V gene lookup returns CDR1 KGHDR and CDR2 SFDVKD. The J segment lost 8 bases and the V segment lost 3 bases, leaving 7 bases of the junction unmatched. The CDR3 totals 15 residues. CDR3 amino acids: CATSDAGQGSDEQFF. DNA for the CDR3: TGTGCCACCAGTGATGCGGGACAGGGTTCGGATGAGCAGTTCTTC.

The chain couples TRBV19 to TRBJ2-5, with D perhaps matching TRBD2 (6 bases). Germline CDR1 LNHDA, CDR2 SQIVND (reference sequence). Trimming pared 6 bases from V and 5 bases from J, leaving 10 bases between. The CDR3 runs 12 residues. Here the CDR3 DNA reads TGTGCCAGTAGGCAGGGAGGTGAGACCCAGTACTTC. Translated, it gives CASRQGGETQYF.

V and J are TRBV20-1 and TRBJ1-6; D might be TRBD1 (5 bases). The germline gives CDR1 DFQATT, CDR2 SNEGSKA (reference sequence). V was shortened by 3 bases and J by 8 bases, with 14 bases between the two germline ends. CDR3 length: 14 residues. The CDR3 DNA reads as TGCAGTGCTAGTCGACAGCGTGGGGATTCACCCCTCCACTTT. Its translation: CSASRQRGDSPLHF.

In regard to this clonotype: A much bigger clone sits one base away, suggesting this may be a read error. The rearrangement joins TRBV7-9 to TRBJ2-5, with D possibly matching TRBD1 (6 bases). This CDR3 is 14 amino acids long. The germline CDR1 and CDR2 sequences are SEHNR and FQNEAQ (reference sequence). As DNA, the CDR3 is TGTGCCAGCAGCTTAGTACAGGGCGCAGAGACCCAGTGCTTC. It specifies CASSLVQGAETQCF.

The CDR3 reads CASSSGGYNEQFF. CDR3 nucleotides: TGTGCCAGCAGTTCTGGGGGGTACAATGAGCAGTTCTTC. The V and J genes are TRBV7-2 and TRBJ2-1, with a weak D call TRBD2 (6 bases). Germline assignment: CDR1 SGHTA and CDR2 FQGNSA. This CDR3 is built from 13 residues. Between the trimmed V and J ends, which lost 6 bases and 4 bases, there was a span of 10 bases.

To note about this clonotype: It is likely a read error, because the conserved phenylalanine at the end of the CDR3 is missing. The CDR3 region has the DNA TGTGCCAGCAGTGACCGGACAGGGGAGAATTCACCCCTCCACATT. Its protein product is CASSDRTGENSPLHI. The chain uses TRBV2 and TRBJ1-6; 9 nucleotides align to TRBD1. V shed 3 bases and J 7 bases; nucleotides not matched to a gene: 4. Germline V gives CDR1 SNHLY, CDR2 FYNNEI. The CDR3 spans 15 residues.

The chain joins TRBV30 to TRBJ2-5, with a possible D match to TRBD1 (5 bases). This CDR3 region has 13 residues. Germline CDR1 is GTSNPN and CDR2 is SVGIG (reference sequence). Deletions cut 2 bases from V and 3 bases from J, with 10 bases between. The CDR3 region is CAWSQGVKETQYF. Written as DNA, the CDR3 is TGTGCCTGGAGTCAAGGGGTAAAAGAGACCCAGTACTTC.

This clonotype was observed many times. The chain uses TRBV11-2 and TRBJ2-7; D may be TRBD1 (6 bases). Trimming removed 3 bases at V and 1 base at J, with 13 bases between. Germline V gene lookup returns CDR1 SGHAT and CDR2 FQNNGV. There are 15 residues in the CDR3. CDR3 residues: CASSFARGTSYEQYF. In DNA form, the CDR3 reads TGTGCCAGCAGCTTTGCCAGGGGTACATCCTACGAGCAGTACTTC.

This sequence joins TRBV20-1 and TRBJ2-3; tentative D call: TRBD2 (6 bases). Germline CDR1 and CDR2: DFQATT and SNEGSKA (reference sequence). The CDR3 length is 17 residues. The V end was cut by 0 bases, the J end by 0 bases, with 16 bases between. The CDR3 bases are TGCAGTGCTAGAGATCCTAAGCGGGTAACTAGCACAGATACGCAGTATTTT. Its translation is CSARDPKRVTSTDTQYF.

This chain uses TRBV20-1 with TRBJ2-3; D is unclear. Germline V gene sequence: CDR1 DFQATT, CDR2 SNEGSKA (reference sequence). The CDR3 loop spans 16 amino acids. Deletions cut 6 bases from V and 2 bases from J, with 21 bases between. The CDR3 DNA follows: TGCAGTGCCTTCCCCTTGGTTGTCGAGGCCACAGATACGCAGTATTTT. Protein sequence: CSAFPLVVEATDTQYF.

The chain has TRBV29-1 and TRBJ2-2; 7 bases align to TRBD1. The CDR3 has 14 amino acids. With 7 bases clipped from V and 4 bases from J, the junction kept 9 bases outside the gene matches. Germline-derived CDR1 and CDR2 are SQVTM and ANQGSEA. The CDR3 reads CSATEGQSTGELFF. The CDR3 DNA sequence: TGCAGCGCGACCGAGGGACAGAGCACCGGGGAGCTGTTTTTT.

CDR3 DNA: TGTGCCACCAGTGATTTGAGTACTAGCGGGGGATATACGCAGTATTTT. Its protein product is CATSDLSTSGGYTQYF. The V gene is TRBV24-1, the J gene TRBJ2-3; 11 bases line up with TRBD2. With V trimmed by 0 bases and J by 7 bases, 5 bases remained unmatched. The CDR3 length is 16 residues. Germline-derived CDR1 and CDR2 are KGHDR and SFDVKD.

The gene calls are TRBV20-1 and TRBJ2-7; D is possibly TRBD2 (6 bases). The CDR3 totals 14 residues. Between the trimmed V and J ends, which lost 8 bases and 6 bases, there was a span of 23 bases. Per the germline V gene, CDR1 is DFQATT and CDR2 is SNEGSKA (reference sequence). DNA of the CDR3: TGCAGTCCGCGTAGGGGACTCGGTGAAGGCGAGCAGTACTTC. Translation: CSPRRGLGEGEQYF.

Of note for this clonotype: The junction departs from germline at one end; a sequencing error may be responsible. The chain has TRBV7-8 and TRBJ1-1; 11 bases map to TRBD1. Looked up from germline, CDR1 is SGHVS and CDR2 is FQNEAQ. This CDR3 region has 13 residues. This CDR3 is CASSLVGQGVLLF. DNA of the CDR3: TGTGCCAGCAGCTTAGTGGGACAGGGGGTCCTCCTCTTT. The entire variable domain, with the rest obtained from reference TRBV7-8 and TRBJ1-1, is as follows: GAGVSQSPRYKVAKRGQDVALRCDPISGHVSLFWYQQALGQGPEFLTYFQNEAQLDKSGLPSDRFFAERPEGSVSTLKIQRTQQEDSAVYLCASSLVGQGVLLFGQGTRLTVV.

This clonotype appeared many times. V is TRBV12-5 and J is TRBJ1-1; no definite D call. The CDR3 extends over 14 amino acids. Trimming removed 3 bases from V and 1 base from J, with 9 bases in between. The germline V gene has CDR1 LGHNT and CDR2 FRNRAP. CDR3: CASGLGFSNTEAFF. The CDR3 nucleotides are TGTGCTAGTGGTTTAGGGTTTTCGAACACTGAAGCTTTCTTT.

CDR3: CASSEAQSGYTF. The CDR3 region has the DNA TGCGCCAGCAGTGAAGCCCAGTCTGGCTACACCTTC. The chain employs TRBV10-2 and TRBJ1-2; D unclear. This CDR3 region has 12 residues. CDR1 is WSHSY and CDR2 is SAAADI in the germline V gene. Trimming left V 3 bases short and J 7 bases short, with 9 bases between.

About this clonotype: A junction boundary mismatches the germline segment, possibly from a read error. The rearrangement links TRBV2 to TRBJ1-1, with TRBD1 matching over 7 bases. CDR1 is SNHLY and CDR2 is FYNNEI in the germline V gene. There are 13 residues in the CDR3. CDR3 DNA sequence: TGTGCCAGCAGTCAGACAGGGCTAACTGAAACTTTCTTT. This sequence encodes CASSQTGLTETFF.

The chain employs TRBV11-2 and TRBJ2-3; 12 bases line up with TRBD2. This CDR3 is 16 amino acids long. The germline CDR1 and CDR2 sequences are SGHAT and FQNNGV. Trimming took 5 bases from V and 6 from J; bases not matched to a gene: 9. As DNA, the CDR3 is TGTGCCAGCAGCCGAAAACTAGCGGGGGGCCTGGATACGCAGTATTTT. Protein: CASSRKLAGGLDTQYF. Full variable domain (remainder filled in from reference TRBV11-2 and TRBJ2-3): EAGVAQSPRYKIIEKRQSVAFWCNPISGHATLYWYQQILGQGPKLLIQFQNNGVVDDSQLPKDRFSAERLKGVDSTLKIQPAKLEDSAVYLCASSRKLAGGLDTQYFGPGTRLTVL.

The sample holds many counts of this clonotype. Here the CDR3 DNA reads TGTGCCAGCAGTCCACTTCAGGGGAACTATGGCTACACCTTC. This sequence encodes CASSPLQGNYGYTF. The gene calls are TRBV9 and TRBJ1-2; weak D call: TRBD1 (6 bases). The CDR3 extends over 14 amino acids. V lost 5 bases, J lost 2 bases, and 13 bases lay in between. Germline values: CDR1 SGDLS, CDR2 YYNGEE.

Regarding this clonotype: Possible read error: a much larger clone is one base away. The genes are TRBV5-1 and TRBJ2-5; D not resolved. Germline-derived CDR1 and CDR2 are SGHRS and YFSETQ. The CDR3 runs 11 residues. CDR3 DNA sequence: TGCGTCAGCAGCCAAAAAGAGACCCAGTACTTC. Amino acids: CVSSQKETQYF.

This clonotype was seen ten or more times. The J gene is TRBJ2-5, the V gene TRBV19; 10 nucleotides agree with TRBD2. Losses at the gene ends were 6 bases for V and 4 bases for J; bases not matched to a gene: 5. CDR1 is LNHDA, CDR2 SQIVND, per germline (reference sequence). This CDR3 is built from 14 residues. CDR3 DNA: TGTGCCAGTAGGCGACTAGCGGGCCGAGAGACCCAGTACTTC. Its protein product is CASRRLAGRETQYF.

The rearrangement joins TRBV25-1 to TRBJ1-1, with TRBD1 as a possible D gene (5 bases). The CDR3 extends over 14 amino acids. Germline CDR1 reads MGHDK; CDR2 reads SYGVNS. Trimming pared 6 bases from V and 2 bases from J, leaving 13 bases between. The CDR3 coding sequence is TGTGCCAGCAGCAACCGAAGGGGCAACACTGAAGCTTTCTTT. It codes for CASSNRRGNTEAFF.

This clonotype was seen at least ten times. The chain employs TRBV7-2 and TRBJ2-2, with D unresolved. The CDR3 totals 13 residues. CDR1 and CDR2 (germline): SGHTA, FQGNSA. Trimming pared 2 bases from V and 6 bases from J, leaving 7 bases between. CDR3 amino acids: CASSLYGSGELFF. The DNA of the CDR3 is TGTGCCAGCAGCTTATACGGGTCCGGGGAGCTGTTTTTT.

This clonotype was picked up many times. J is TRBJ2-2 and V is TRBV29-1; possible D gene TRBD1, 5 bases. Trimming pared 5 bases from V and 5 bases from J, leaving 12 bases between. There are 13 residues in the CDR3. Germline V CDR1 and CDR2: SQVTM, ANQGSEA. The CDR3 DNA reads TGCAGCGTTAAAGGGGTTTTAACCGGGGAGCTGTTTTTT. This codes for CSVKGVLTGELFF.

At least ten counts were recorded for this clonotype. The chain couples TRBV29-1 to TRBJ1-2; D not certain. Per the germline V gene, CDR1 is SQVTM and CDR2 is ANQGSEA. V lost 2 bases to trimming and J lost 0 bases, with 10 bases between them. CDR3 length: 14 amino acids. The CDR3 loop reads CSVETTISNYGYTF. The CDR3 region has the DNA TGCAGCGTTGAAACAACAATCTCTAACTATGGCTACACCTTC.

This chain links TRBV20-1 with TRBJ2-7, with 10 bases fitting TRBD1. CDR3 length equals 15 residues. CDR1 and CDR2 (germline): DFQATT, SNEGSKA (reference sequence). Unmatched junction bases numbered 9, after V lost 2 bases and J lost 5 bases. In DNA, the CDR3 is TGCAGTGCTAGATTCGCGACAGGGGGCTGGGACGAGCAGTACTTC. Translated: CSARFATGGWDEQYF.

This clonotype was recorded at least ten times. This rearrangement joins TRBV6-2 or TRBV6-3 to TRBJ1-1; 8 bases are shared with TRBD1. The CDR3 runs 13 residues. J lost 7 bases, V lost 2 bases, and 3 bases had no gene match. CDR1 and CDR2 (germline): MNHEY, SVGEGT. Here the CDR3 DNA reads TGTGCCAGCAGTTACCAGGGGGCAGTTGAAGCTTTCTTT. The encoded protein is CASSYQGAVEAFF.